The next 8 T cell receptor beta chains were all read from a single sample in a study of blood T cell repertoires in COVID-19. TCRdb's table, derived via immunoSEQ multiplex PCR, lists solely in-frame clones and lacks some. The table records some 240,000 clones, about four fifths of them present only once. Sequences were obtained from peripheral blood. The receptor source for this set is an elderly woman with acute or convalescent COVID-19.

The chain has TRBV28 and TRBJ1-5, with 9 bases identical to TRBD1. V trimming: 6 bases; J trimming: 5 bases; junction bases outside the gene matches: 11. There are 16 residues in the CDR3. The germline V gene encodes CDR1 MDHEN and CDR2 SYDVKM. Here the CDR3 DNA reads TGTGCCAGCAGGATAGTGTGGGACAGGGAGGATCAGCCCCAGCATTTT. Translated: CASRIVWDREDQPQHF.

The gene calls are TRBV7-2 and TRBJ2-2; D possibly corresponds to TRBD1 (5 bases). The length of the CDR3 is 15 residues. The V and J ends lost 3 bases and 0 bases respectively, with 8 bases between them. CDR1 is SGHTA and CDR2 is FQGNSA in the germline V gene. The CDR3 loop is CASSFGQANTGELFF. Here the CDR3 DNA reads TGTGCCAGCAGCTTCGGACAAGCGAACACCGGGGAGCTGTTTTTT.

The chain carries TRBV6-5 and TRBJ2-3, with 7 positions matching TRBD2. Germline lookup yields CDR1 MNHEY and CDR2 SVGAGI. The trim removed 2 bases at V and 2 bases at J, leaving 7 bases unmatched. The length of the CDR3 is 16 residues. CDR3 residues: CASSYGAAGVTDTQYF. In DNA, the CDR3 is TGTGCCAGCAGTTACGGGGCGGCGGGGGTCACAGATACGCAGTATTTT.

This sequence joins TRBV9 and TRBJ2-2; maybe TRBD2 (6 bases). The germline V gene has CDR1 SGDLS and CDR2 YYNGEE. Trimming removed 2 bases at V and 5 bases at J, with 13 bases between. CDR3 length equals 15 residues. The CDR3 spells CASSVGGASTGELFF. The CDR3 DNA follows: TGTGCCAGCAGCGTCGGAGGGGCGAGTACCGGGGAGCTGTTTTTT.

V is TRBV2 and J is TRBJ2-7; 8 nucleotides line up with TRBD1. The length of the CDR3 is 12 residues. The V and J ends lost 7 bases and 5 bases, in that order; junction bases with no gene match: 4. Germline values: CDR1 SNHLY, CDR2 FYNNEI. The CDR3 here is CASTQGVDEQYF. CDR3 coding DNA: TGTGCCAGCACACAGGGGGTCGACGAGCAGTACTTC.

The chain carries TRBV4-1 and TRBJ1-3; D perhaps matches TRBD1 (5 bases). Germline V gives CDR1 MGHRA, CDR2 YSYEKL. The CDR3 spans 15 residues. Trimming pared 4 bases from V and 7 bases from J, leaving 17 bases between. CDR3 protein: CASSRAGTSGNTIYF. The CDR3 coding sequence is TGCGCCAGCAGCCGGGCGGGGACGAGCGGGAACACCATATATTTT.

CDR3 sequence (DNA): TGTGCCAGCAGACTCATTTTTGGAGGGGGGGGCGAGCAGTACTTC. It is translated as CASRLIFGGGGEQYF. This rearrangement joins TRBV27 to TRBJ2-7; weak D call: TRBD2 (7 bases). The CDR3 runs 15 residues. Germline loops: CDR1 MNHEY, CDR2 SMNVEV (reference sequence). V lost 6 bases, J lost 6 bases, and 21 bases lay in between.

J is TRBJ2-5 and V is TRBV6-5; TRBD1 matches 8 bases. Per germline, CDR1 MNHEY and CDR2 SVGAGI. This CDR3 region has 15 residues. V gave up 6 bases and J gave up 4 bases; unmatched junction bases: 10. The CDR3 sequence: CASRAGQGLVETQYF. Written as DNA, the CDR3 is TGTGCCAGCAGAGCCGGACAGGGTCTTGTAGAGACCCAGTACTTC.